A single sample is the source of the 13 T cell receptor beta chains below, sequenced in a study of T cells after yellow fever vaccination. MiXCR was run by TCRdb on the 5' RACE reads, yielding one entry per CDR3 protein. The sample lists some 240,000 distinct CDR3 sequences; approximately 3.2% were seen once. Sequenced here: CD4+ T cells sorted from PBMCs, sampled 10 days after the yellow fever booster vaccination. The receptors come from a man younger than 35 who received the YFV17D yellow fever vaccine.

This clonotype has more than one count but fewer than ten. The J gene is TRBJ2-7, the V gene TRBV20-1; weak D call: TRBD1 (5 bases). The ends were cut back, 6 bases at V and 2 bases at J, with 11 bases in the middle. CDR3 length equals 12 residues. CDR1 and CDR2 from the germline V gene are DFQATT and SNEGSKA (reference sequence). Here the CDR3 reads CSAQQGAYEQYF. The CDR3 bases are TGCAGTGCCCAGCAGGGTGCCTACGAGCAGTACTTC.

This clonotype was counted many times. This chain connects TRBV5-1 to TRBJ1-6; TRBD1 is a possible D gene (6 bases). Germline CDR1 is SGHRS and CDR2 is YFSETQ. The CDR3 is 15 residues long. The V end was cut by 1 base, the J end by 7 bases, with 12 bases between. The CDR3 sequence is CASSLMPGVNSPLHF. CDR3 in DNA: TGCGCCAGCAGCTTGATGCCAGGGGTAAATTCACCCCTCCACTTT.

This clonotype was seen ten or more times. The V and J genes are TRBV7-2 and TRBJ1-2; 10 bases line up with TRBD1. The CDR3 loop spans 13 amino acids. The V segment lost 5 bases and the J segment 11 bases; nucleotides outside the gene matches: 8. Germline loops: CDR1 SGHTA, CDR2 FQGNSA. The DNA for the CDR3 is TGTGCCAGCAGCGTAAACGACAGGGGGCGGTACACCTTC. As protein: CASSVNDRGRYTF.

A few counts support this clonotype. Here the CDR3 reads CASSSGGGGGTDTQYF. As DNA, the CDR3 is TGTGCCAGCAGCTCAGGGGGCGGGGGGGGCACAGATACGCAGTATTTT. The chain has TRBV5-4 and TRBJ2-3; possibly TRBD2 for D (9 bases). Trimming pared 3 bases from V and 1 base from J, leaving 15 bases between. Per the germline V gene, CDR1 is SGHNT and CDR2 is YYREEE (reference sequence). The CDR3 loop spans 16 amino acids.

This clonotype came up many times. The gene calls are TRBV7-2 and TRBJ1-2; D might be TRBD1 (5 bases). The germline CDR1 and CDR2 sequences are SGHTA and FQGNSA. This CDR3 has 15 residues. Deletions cut 1 base from V and 2 bases from J, with 11 bases between. The CDR3 DNA is TGTGCCAGCAGCTTAGGCCAGGGAGGGAACTATGGCTACACCTTC. It encodes CASSLGQGGNYGYTF.

This clonotype has more than one count but fewer than ten. The chain links TRBV9 to TRBJ2-5, with D possibly matching TRBD2 (5 bases). Germline values: CDR1 SGDLS, CDR2 YYNGEE. The CDR3 consists of 13 residues. The V end lost 3 bases, the J end lost 0 bases, and 6 bases lay between the germline ends. CDR3 sequence (DNA): TGTGCCAGCAGCGGAGGGTACCAAGAGACCCAGTACTTC. Amino acids: CASSGGYQETQYF.

This clonotype was counted a few times. The rearrangement uses TRBV7-2 and TRBJ1-1, with D possibly TRBD1 on 5 matching bases. Germline V gene data show CDR1 as SGHTA and CDR2 as FQGNSA. V was shortened by 0 bases and J by 4 bases, with 9 bases between the two germline ends. The CDR3 is 14 residues long. The CDR3 nucleotides are TGTGCCAGCAGCTTAGCAGGGGTGCGCACTGAAGCTTTCTTT. Residues: CASSLAGVRTEAFF.

This clonotype was seen a few times. The chain joins TRBV7-9 to TRBJ2-6; weak D call: TRBD2 (5 bases). Per the germline V gene, CDR1 is SEHNR and CDR2 is FQNEAQ (reference sequence). Trimming pared 8 bases from V and 2 bases from J, leaving 16 bases between. The CDR3 has 16 amino acids. CDR3 nucleotides: TGTGCCAGCTCAGAATGGACGGAGGCTGGGGCCAACGTCCTGACTTTC. It is translated as CASSEWTEAGANVLTF.

The J gene is TRBJ1-1, the V gene TRBV29-1; no firm D call. The CDR3 sequence is 10 residues long. Germline V lookup: CDR1 SQVTM, CDR2 ANQGSEA. The germline V and J ends were trimmed by 5 bases and 7 bases, with 8 bases remaining between them. The CDR3 loop reads CSVRGNEAFF. CDR3 DNA sequence: TGCAGCGTTCGGGGAAATGAAGCTTTCTTT. The full variable domain, its missing parts supplied by reference TRBV29-1 and TRBJ1-1, is SAVISQKPSRDICQRGTSLTIQCQVDSQVTMMFWYRQQPGQSLTLIATANQGSEATYESGFVIDKFPISRPNLTFSTLTVSNMSPEDSSIYLCSVRGNEAFFGQGTRLTVV.

The chain combines TRBV24-1 with TRBJ1-2; TRBD1 matches at 9 bases. J lost 7 bases, V lost 5 bases, and 10 bases had no gene match. The CDR3 length is 15 residues. Germline assignment: CDR1 KGHDR and CDR2 SFDVKD. CDR3 residues: CATSAEGQGFSGYTF. DNA for the CDR3: TGTGCCACCAGTGCCGAGGGACAGGGCTTCTCTGGCTACACCTTC.

The chain recombines TRBV20-1 with TRBJ1-2, with unresolved D. From germline, CDR1 is DFQATT and CDR2 SNEGSKA (reference sequence). This CDR3 has 12 residues. The V and J ends lost 1 base and 6 bases respectively, with 9 bases between them. CDR3 loop: CSARVEGHGYTF. Written as DNA, the CDR3 is TGCAGTGCTAGAGTGGAGGGCCATGGCTACACCTTC.

This chain joins TRBV12-3 or TRBV12-4 and TRBJ1-2, with unresolved D. The CDR3 spans 14 residues. With 2 bases removed from V and 4 bases from J, the gap between germline ends came to 11 bases. CDR3 coding DNA: TGTGCCAGCAGTTTAAGCCGAAACCTCTATGGCTACACCTTC. It specifies CASSLSRNLYGYTF.

Many counts were recorded for this clonotype. V gene TRBV10-3 combines with J gene TRBJ1-1; D ambiguous. CDR1 is ENHRY and CDR2 is SYGVKD in the germline V gene. CDR3 length: 14 amino acids. V was clipped by 10 bases and J by 1 base, with 16 bases between them. As DNA, the CDR3 is TGTGCCACCCTCCACCCGGCTGGGAACACTGAAGCTTTCTTT. As protein: CATLHPAGNTEAFF.